This T cell receptor beta chain comes out of a study of PD-L1 blockade in urothelial cancer. Study context: At some point between 2013 and 2015, patients got going on atezolizumab, taking 1,200 mg intravenously every 3 weeks. Per blood sample, T cells had a median of 141,255.

The time point denotes: peripheral blood 6 weeks after treatment start. Urothelial carcinoma in patients was locally advanced or metastatic. Here immunoSEQ multiplex PCR was the method, and the copy in TCRdb shows in-frame clones only, minus some. The repertoire has tens of thousands of clones, 70% to 85% of them found once; the top ten carry roughly 1.9%. The clonotype was recovered from a man aged 45-60 years with urothelial cancer. The sample was PBMCs, taken around atezolizumab (anti-PD-L1) treatment.

Here the CDR3 reads CASSFKGDLRNTGELFF. CDR3 DNA sequence: TGCGCCAGCAGCTTTAAAGGGGATCTAAGGAACACCGGGGAGCTGTTTTTT. The chain recombines TRBV5-1 with TRBJ2-2; possible D gene TRBD1, 5 bases. In germline, CDR1 is SGHRS, CDR2 YFSETQ. The CDR3 runs to 17 residues. Between the trimmed V and J ends, which lost 2 bases and 1 base, there was a span of 15 bases.